The present TCR beta chain was sequenced within a study of shared clonotypes between healthy human individuals. Germline CDR1 is KGHSH and CDR2 is LQKENI. The ends lost 8 bases at V and 5 bases at J; junction bases unmatched: 11. This CDR3 is built from 14 residues. Produced via immunoSEQ multiplex PCR; TCRdb's table is partial and in-frame only. The data contain approximately 2.5 million clones, around 94% of them singletons. V and J are TRBV18 and TRBJ2-5; TRBD1 matches at 7 bases. The sequence came from a man in his late teens or twenties in good health. The sample consisted of naive CD4+ T cells sorted from blood. Specified subset: CD45RA+ positively selected. Here the CDR3 reads CASRLTGHSETQYF. In nucleotides, the CDR3 is TGTGCCAGCAGATTGACAGGGCATTCGGAGACCCAGTACTTC. Full variable domain (remainder filled in from reference TRBV18 and TRBJ2-5): NAGVMQNPRHLVRRRGQEARLRCSPMKGHSHVYWYRQLPEEGLKFMVYLQKENIIDESGMPKERFSAEFPKEGPSILRIQQVVRGDSAAYFCASRLTGHSETQYFGPGTRLLVL.